This TCR beta chain was obtained from a study of CD8+ T cells in alopecia areata. The CDR3 spans 14 residues. V shed 5 bases and J 4 bases; nucleotides not matched to a gene: 7. Germline V gives CDR1 MDHEN, CDR2 SYDVKM. Treatment described: oral pan-JAK inhibitor, 5-10 mg twice daily. Extracted RNA was reverse transcribed, and the resulting cDNA served as sequencing template. Sequencing used immunoSEQ multiplex PCR; TCRdb keeps in-frame clones, though not all of them. The table includes some 180,000 clones, approximately 55% detected once. In this sample, this clone turned up a few times. This clonotype originated in a human donor with alopecia areata. Sequencing used CD8+ T cells sorted from blood, obtained at week 24, from a patient treated with tofacitinib. The chain carries TRBV28 and TRBJ2-7; 8 bases line up with TRBD2. DNA for the CDR3: TGTGCCAGCAGTCCCGGGACGGGGGGGTACGAGCAGTACTTC. Translating gives CASSPGTGGYEQYF.